This is a list of T cell receptor beta chains from one sample in a study of T cell repertoires in cytomegalovirus infection. TCRdb independently ran MiXCR on the reads; one entry per CDR3 protein. The sample gives 210,000 or so distinct CDR3 sequences, 6.5% of which show up once; 6.5% is in the top ten. Sequences were obtained from PBMCs. Receptors were obtained from a human donor in good health (CMV status not recorded). Some clones in this sample may be carry-over from other donors' samples. Each CDR3 is given with its conserved first and last residue. The D gene is left open where the match is weak. Clone size is given for some rows only: seen once, a few or many times, or a class if the clone is expanded.

many,NA,TRBV27,TRBJ1-1,CASSVRTAGEAFF,TGTGCCAGCAGTGTACGGACAGCAGGTGAAGCTTTCTTT
many,NA,TRBV29-1,TRBJ1-1,CSVERPTEAFF,TGCAGCGTTGAGAGACCGACTGAAGCTTTCTTT
many,NA,TRBV30,TRBJ2-6,CAWVRPRRGGANVLTF,TGTGCCTGGGTCCGACCCCGCCGGGGGGGGGCCAACGTCCTGACTTTC
medium-sized,NA,TRBV7-2,TRBJ1-5,CASSLSGQDGQPQHF,TGTGCCAGCAGCTTAAGCGGGCAGGATGGTCAGCCCCAGCATTTT
many,NA,TRBV7-2,TRBJ1-1,CASSLSWGGTEAFF,TGTGCCAGCAGCTTATCTTGGGGGGGCACTGAAGCTTTCTTT
many,NA,TRBV5-6,TRBJ2-7,CASRWGAYEQYF,TGTGCCAGCAGATGGGGGGCGTACGAGCAGTACTTC
many,NA,TRBV4-1,TRBJ1-2,CASSHRNGYTF,TGCGCCAGCAGCCACAGGAACGGCTACACCTTC
many,NA,TRBV12-3/TRBV12-4,TRBJ2-5,CASSLAGLETQYF,TGTGCCAGCAGTTTAGCCGGGTTAGAGACCCAGTACTTC
few,NA,TRBV5-5,TRBJ2-1,CASSAAGLGNEQFF,TGTGCCAGCAGCGCCGCCGGCTTAGGGAATGAGCAGTTCTTC
many,TRBD1,TRBV11-1,TRBJ1-2,CASSLDRTGLDDYGYTF,TGTGCCAGCAGCTTAGACCGGACAGGGCTTGATGATTATGGCTACACCTTC
many,NA,TRBV7-6,TRBJ2-1,CASSLFRAHNEQFF,TGTGCCAGCAGCTTATTCAGGGCCCACAATGAGCAGTTCTTC
many,TRBD1,TRBV7-2,TRBJ2-7,CASSRTGGWEQYF,TGTGCCAGCAGCCGGACAGGGGGGTGGGAGCAGTACTTC
few,NA,TRBV20-1,TRBJ2-7,CSAPGRTGTYEQYF,TGCAGTGCTCCAGGGAGGACTGGGACCTACGAGCAGTACTTC
many,NA,TRBV20-1,TRBJ2-7,CSARPILPAPEQYF,TGCAGTGCTCGCCCTATTTTGCCGGCGCCCGAGCAGTACTTC
many,TRBD1,TRBV28,TRBJ1-5,CASSIIGTENQPQHF,TGTGCCAGCAGCATAATTGGGACAGAAAATCAGCCCCAGCATTTT
many,NA,TRBV6-2/TRBV6-3,TRBJ1-1,CASREAYISTEAFF,TGTGCCAGCAGGGAAGCGTATATCAGCACTGAAGCTTTCTTT
many,NA,TRBV5-8,TRBJ1-2,CASSLGTDNYGYTF,TGTGCCAGCAGCTTAGGGACTGACAACTATGGCTACACCTTC
many,NA,TRBV7-8,TRBJ2-5,CASSLLSRSQETQYF,TGTGCCAGCAGCTTATTATCCAGGTCCCAAGAGACCCAGTACTTC
many,NA,TRBV20-1,TRBJ2-1,CSASSFQSSYNEQFF,TGCAGTGCTAGTAGTTTTCAGAGCTCCTACAATGAGCAGTTCTTC
few,TRBD1,TRBV28,TRBJ1-6,CASSLATGVLSPLHF,TGTGCCAGCAGTTTGGCGACAGGGGTGCTTTCACCCCTCCACTTT
many,NA,TRBV29-1,TRBJ2-5,CSVVTANQETQYF,TGCAGCGTTGTTACGGCGAATCAAGAGACCCAGTACTTC
many,NA,TRBV7-8,TRBJ1-4,CASSSTTGINEKLFF,TGTGCCAGCAGCTCAACAACAGGGATCAATGAAAAACTGTTTTTT
many,TRBD1,TRBV4-1,TRBJ2-7,CASSQDPGTGSYEQYF,TGCGCCAGCAGCCAAGATCCCGGGACAGGGAGCTACGAGCAGTACTTC
many,NA,TRBV19,TRBJ2-2,CASMGTRGTGELFF,TGTGCCAGTATGGGGACAAGGGGGACCGGGGAGCTGTTTTTT
many,NA,TRBV6-5,TRBJ2-7,CASSYGQGGYEQYF,TGTGCCAGCAGTTATGGCCAGGGAGGCTACGAGCAGTACTTC
NA,NA,TRBV2,TRBJ1-1,CASSEIANEAFF,TGTGCCAGCAGTGAGATAGCAAATGAAGCTTTCTTT
many,NA,TRBV4-1,TRBJ2-1,CASSQDLTGFEQFF,TGCGCCAGCAGCCAAGACCTGACAGGTTTTGAGCAGTTCTTC